This TCR beta chain was sequenced in a study of blood T cell repertoires in COVID-19 (dated by TCRdb to 2018 to 2021). Background for the entire study: Samples from collaborators originated in the United States, Italy and Spain and spanned both the acute and convalescent phases of COVID-19. HLA class I and class II types, where available, came from metadata supplied by the sample provider rather than from assay-based typing. The material from the prospective study consisted of cDNA or gDNA derived from T cells, B-cell-depleted T cells, or PBMCs. The sample metadata nearly always contained a de-identified subject ID, COVID-19 status, age in years and sex. The dataset comprised deeply sampled blood TCRbeta repertoires from subjects exposed to, actively infected with, or recovered from COVID-19. The repertoires were released in a freely available public database meant as a resource for research on the immune response to SARS-CoV-2. The samples were drawn from two sources: the first 160 participants of the ongoing ImmuneRACE study, and 950 to 1,500 subjects contributed by 6 global collaborators.

TCRbeta CDR3 regions were amplified from genomic DNA using the immunoSEQ Assay, a bias-controlled multiplex PCR. On the study's bioinformatics: Within the assay, amplification of reference gene primers was used to estimate how many nucleated cells each sample contained. To quantify the absolute abundance of each unique TCRbeta CDR3 rearrangement, sequence reads were collapsed and filtered. For each sample, productive Simpson clonality was calculated as the square root of Simpson's diversity index over productive rearrangements. TCRdb's version of the immuneACCESS table is confined to in-frame rearrangements and falls short of the full clone set. An unresolved V gene accounts for under half of the shortfall where checked; the remainder is of unknown origin. V and J calls and clone size come straight from that table; D and trimming were deduced from the DNA. This sample has a few hundred thousand clones in its table, and approximately 90% of those were observed once. The top ten hold approximately 2% of the sample.

CDR1 and CDR2, looked up from the germline V gene, are SGHRS and YFSETQ. V sheds 0 bases and J sheds 2 bases, leaving 16 bases between their ends. The CDR3 runs 17 amino acids, cysteine and phenylalanine included. Of the read, only the CDR3 DNA is kept; its 51 bases are in frame from base 1. For this clone: It has no known antigen specificity. There are no base qualities to consult, and no much larger clone falls within one base.

Overall study results and their limits: The amount of clinical and demographic metadata varied by source and participant and was provided uncurated.

Participants in the prospective study were enrolled through a virtual design, were aged roughly 18 to 90 years, and lived in roughly 24 United States geographic areas. To assign participants to cohorts, the prospective study relied on clinical history that participants themselves reported in a screening survey and a study questionnaire. Recovered participants in ImmuneRACE Cohort 3 were defined as having two consecutive negative NP/OP PCR tests, clearance from a healthcare professional, or resolution of symptoms. In the prospective study, whole blood, serum and a nasopharyngeal or oropharyngeal swab were collected from each participant by mobile phlebotomists. Additional blood draws and questionnaires over an approximately 2-month period could optionally be provided by prospective study participants. Before DNA extraction, prospective study blood samples were shipped either frozen or at room temperature.

The source is a woman aged 40 to 55 who had recovered from COVID-19. The receptor chain draws on TRBV5-1 and TRBJ2-3; a tentative D match to TRBD2 spans 5 bases. Sequenced: PBMCs or T cells enriched from blood (not recorded which). The CDR3 reads CASSLGLLADATDTQYF. The nucleotides read TGCGCCAGCAGCTTGGGTTTGCTAGCAGACGCCACAGATACGCAGTATTTT.